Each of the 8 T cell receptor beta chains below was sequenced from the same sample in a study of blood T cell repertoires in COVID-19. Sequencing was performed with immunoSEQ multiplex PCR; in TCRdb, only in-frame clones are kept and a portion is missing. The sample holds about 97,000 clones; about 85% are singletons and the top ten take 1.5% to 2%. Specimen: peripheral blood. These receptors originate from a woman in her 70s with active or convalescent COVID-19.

The CDR3 protein is CAISAGTSGGKSSYEQYF. CDR3 DNA: TGTGCCATCAGTGCCGGGACTAGCGGGGGCAAAAGCTCCTACGAGCAGTACTTC. This chain connects TRBV10-3 to TRBJ2-7; 14 nucleotides match TRBD2. The CDR3 totals 18 residues. Germline assignment: CDR1 ENHRY and CDR2 SYGVKD. The V and J ends lost 4 bases and 0 bases, in that order; junction bases with no gene match: 8.

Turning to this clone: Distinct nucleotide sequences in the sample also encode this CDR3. CDR3 in amino acids: CASSLGGPGDYEQYF. The CDR3, as DNA: TGTGCCAGCAGCTTGGGGGGACCGGGGGACTACGAGCAGTACTTC. This sequence joins TRBV5-6 and TRBJ2-7; possibly TRBD2 for D (6 bases). Germline V CDR1 and CDR2: SGHDT, YYEEEE. With 0 bases removed from V and 3 bases from J, the gap between germline ends came to 13 bases. This CDR3 is 15 amino acids long.

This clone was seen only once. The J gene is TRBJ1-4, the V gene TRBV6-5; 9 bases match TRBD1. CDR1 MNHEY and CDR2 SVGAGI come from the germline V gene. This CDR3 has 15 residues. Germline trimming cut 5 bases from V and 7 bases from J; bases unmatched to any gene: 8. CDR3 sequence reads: CASSPGTGLGEKLFF. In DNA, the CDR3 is TGTGCCAGCAGTCCGGGGACAGGGCTGGGTGAAAAACTGTTTTTT.

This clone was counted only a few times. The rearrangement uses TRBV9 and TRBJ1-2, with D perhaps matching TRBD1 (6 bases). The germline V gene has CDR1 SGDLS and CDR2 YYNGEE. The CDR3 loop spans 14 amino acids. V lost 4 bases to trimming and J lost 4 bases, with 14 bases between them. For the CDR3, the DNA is TGTGCCAGCAGCCCCTTACAGGGTCCCTATGGCTACACCTTC. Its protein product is CASSPLQGPYGYTF.

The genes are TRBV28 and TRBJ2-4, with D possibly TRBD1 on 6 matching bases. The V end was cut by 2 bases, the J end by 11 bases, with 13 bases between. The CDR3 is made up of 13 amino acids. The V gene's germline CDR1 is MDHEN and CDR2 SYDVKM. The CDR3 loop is CASSLTGTAFQYF. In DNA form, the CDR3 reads TGTGCCAGCAGTTTAACAGGGACGGCCTTTCAGTACTTC.

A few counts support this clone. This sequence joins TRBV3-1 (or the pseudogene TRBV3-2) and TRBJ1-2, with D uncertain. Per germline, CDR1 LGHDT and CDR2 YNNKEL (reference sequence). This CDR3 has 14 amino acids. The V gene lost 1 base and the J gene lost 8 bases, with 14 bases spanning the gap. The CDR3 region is CASSQGKGAGGYTF. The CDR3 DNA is TGTGCCAGCAGCCAAGGCAAGGGCGCGGGGGGCTACACCTTC.

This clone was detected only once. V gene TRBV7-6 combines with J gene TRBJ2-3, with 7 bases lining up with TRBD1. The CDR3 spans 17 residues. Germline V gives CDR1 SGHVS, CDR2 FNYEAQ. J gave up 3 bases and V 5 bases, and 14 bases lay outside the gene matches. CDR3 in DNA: TGTGCCAGCAGCCTATACGCCGAGGGGGCAGGGACAGATACGCAGTATTTT. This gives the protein CASSLYAEGAGTDTQYF.

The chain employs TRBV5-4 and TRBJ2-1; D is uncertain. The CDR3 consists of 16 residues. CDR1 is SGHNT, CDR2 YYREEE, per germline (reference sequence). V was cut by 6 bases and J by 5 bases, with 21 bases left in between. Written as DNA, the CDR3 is TGTGCCAGCACCCCTCCCGTTATGGGCAGGCACAATGAGCAGTTCTTC. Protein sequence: CASTPPVMGRHNEQFF.